This TCR beta chain was sequenced during a study of T cell responses to AZD1222 COVID-19 vaccine. There are 15 residues in the CDR3. From germline, CDR1 is LNHDA and CDR2 SQIVND (reference sequence). Trimming cost V 7 bases and J 10 bases; bases outside gene matches: 13. General study results and limits: The sample set comprised mostly white British donors with more females, and clonal diversity was possibly underestimated. Close to half of all spike-specific TCRs reportedly target regions of the variants that are unmutated.

Comments on this clone: What it recognizes is unknown.

Measured with immunoSEQ multiplex PCR; TCRdb has only the in-frame clones, and not every one. The sample shows 98,000 or so clones, around nine tenths of them seen only once. Specimen: peripheral blood, collected 28 days after the second dose of the MenACWY control vaccine. This sequence joins TRBV19 and TRBJ2-1, with 10 bases fitting TRBD2. This clonotype originated in an adult who received the MenACWY meningococcal vaccine as a control. The CDR3 here is CASTLQAGGRFEQFF. The CDR3 DNA follows: TGTGCCAGTACCTTACAAGCGGGGGGGCGATTCGAGCAGTTCTTC.